This TCR beta chain was documented in a study of blood T cell repertoires in COVID-19. Study-wide context: Sample material is recorded as cDNA or gDNA derived from T cells, B-cell-depleted T cells, or PBMCs.

Original methodology: Reference gene primer amplification gave estimated nucleated cell counts. Method: immunoSEQ multiplex PCR; TCRdb's copy keeps in-frame clones and lacks some. V, J and clone size derive from that table, while D and trimming were established from the DNA sequence. The sample gives fewer than 250,000 clones, around 86% of which show up once; around 4.5% is in the top ten. J gave up 5 bases and V 7 bases, and 3 bases lay outside the gene matches. Germline CDR1 is SQVTM and CDR2 is ANQGSEA. This CDR3 has 12 residues. Sequencing was done on a sample of peripheral blood. This receptor was taken from a man between 50 and 59 years old with acute or convalescent COVID-19. J is TRBJ1-1 and V is TRBV29-1; 11 bases fit TRBD1. CDR3 loop: CSARDRGTEAFF. CDR3 nucleotide sequence: TGCAGCGCCCGGGACAGGGGGACTGAAGCTTTCTTT.